The 10 T cell receptor beta chains presented below share a single source sample, sequenced in a study of shared clonotypes between healthy human individuals. The table came from immunoSEQ multiplex PCR; TCRdb's copy has only in-frame clones and leaves some out. The data hold 2,500,000 or so clones, with around 90% observed a single time. The sample consisted of naive CD4+ T cells from PBMCs. Noted subset: CD45RA+ positively selected. The receptor set was obtained from a man aged 18 to 29 in good health. Some clones in this sample may be carry-over from other donors' samples.

Concerning this clone: Other nucleotide sequences from this sample produce the same CDR3. This chain joins TRBV11-2 and TRBJ1-5; D is uncertain. The CDR3 is 14 residues long. V dropped 5 bases and J dropped 2 bases, with 10 bases sitting between them. The germline V gene encodes CDR1 SGHAT and CDR2 FQNNGV. CDR3 amino acids: CASSPLGRNQPQHF. CDR3 nucleotides: TGTGCCAGCAGCCCCCTCGGGCGCAATCAGCCCCAGCATTTT. Full variable domain (outside the CDR3, taken from reference TRBV11-2 and TRBJ1-5): EAGVAQSPRYKIIEKRQSVAFWCNPISGHATLYWYQQILGQGPKLLIQFQNNGVVDDSQLPKDRFSAERLKGVDSTLKIQPAKLEDSAVYLCASSPLGRNQPQHFGDGTRLSIL.

The rearrangement joins TRBV7-2 to TRBJ2-7; 7 bases line up with TRBD2. Germline loops: CDR1 SGHTA, CDR2 FQGNSA. The CDR3 spans 15 residues. V dropped 5 bases and J dropped 0; count of bases not matched to a gene: 7. The DNA of the CDR3 is TGTGCCAGCAGCCTTCTAGCGGAGAGCTCCTACGAGCAGTACTTC. Translating gives CASSLLAESSYEQYF.

On this clone: The junction shows a germline mismatch at one end, possibly a read error. The chain links TRBV5-3 to TRBJ2-5; the D is unclear. TRBV5-3 is noted as an ORF with a role that remains uncertain. This CDR3 spans 15 amino acids. CDR3 nucleotides: TGTGCCAGCAGCTTATGGTTATCCAAGATTGGGACCCAGTACTTC. It yields the protein CASSLWLSKIGTQYF.

The CDR3 loop reads CASSEGGTGYTGELFF. Written as DNA, the CDR3 is TGTGCCAGCAGTGAAGGGGGGACAGGGTACACCGGGGAGCTGTTTTTT. J is TRBJ2-2 and V is TRBV6-1; 9 bases are shared with TRBD1. The CDR3 has 16 amino acids. The V segment lost 1 base and the J segment 3 bases; nucleotides outside the gene matches: 3. Germline loops: CDR1 MNHNS, CDR2 SASEGT.

This clone was counted once. This chain connects TRBV20-1 to TRBJ2-1; D gene ambiguous. The CDR3 sequence is 11 residues long. Germline assignment: CDR1 DFQATT and CDR2 SNEGSKA (reference sequence). Trimming pared 6 bases from V and 7 bases from J, leaving 10 bases between. The CDR3 region is CSAYGLNEQFF. Written as DNA, the CDR3 is TGCAGTGCCTACGGGTTAAATGAGCAGTTCTTC.

The rearrangement joins TRBV15 to TRBJ1-1; D remains unclear. The CDR3 covers 11 residues. Between the trimmed V and J ends, which lost 8 bases and 6 bases, there was a span of 10 bases. Germline lookup yields CDR1 LNHNV and CDR2 YYDKDF (reference sequence). The CDR3 loop reads CATQHRAEAFF. The CDR3 coding sequence is TGTGCCACCCAGCATCGGGCTGAAGCTTTCTTT.

V and J are TRBV7-3 and TRBJ2-2, with 7 bases aligning to TRBD2. The length of the CDR3 is 16 residues. Trimming at V came to 2 bases and at J to 2 bases, leaving 5 bases not matched to a gene. The germline V gene encodes CDR1 SGHTA and CDR2 FQGTGA. CDR3 bases: TGTGCCAGCAGCTTATGGGCTAGCGGAAACACCGGGGAGCTGTTTTTT. It is translated as CASSLWASGNTGELFF.

The gene calls are TRBV29-1 and TRBJ2-1; D is perhaps TRBD1 (5 bases). Germline CDR1 SQVTM, CDR2 ANQGSEA. V lost 0 bases and J lost 0, with 12 bases in between. The CDR3 loop spans 16 amino acids. CDR3: CSVEEGKGASYNEQFF. CDR3 coding DNA: TGCAGCGTTGAAGAGGGTAAAGGGGCCTCCTACAATGAGCAGTTCTTC.

This sequence joins TRBV15 and TRBJ1-1; TRBD1 matches 7 bases. The CDR3 consists of 16 residues. The V segment lost 1 base and the J segment 1 base; nucleotides outside the gene matches: 6. From germline, CDR1 is LNHNV and CDR2 YYDKDF (reference sequence). CDR3 DNA sequence: TGTGCCACCAGCAGAGCCCTGCGACAGGGGAACACTGAAGCTTTCTTT. Residues: CATSRALRQGNTEAFF.

The J gene is TRBJ2-5, the V gene TRBV7-3, with 9 bases lining up with TRBD2. Germline loops: CDR1 SGHTA, CDR2 FQGTGA. The CDR3 sequence is 15 residues long. V lost 5 bases, J lost 7 bases, and 11 bases stayed unmatched. CDR3 sequence: CASSPGGSGSGTQYF. CDR3 nucleotide sequence: TGTGCCAGCAGCCCAGGTGGTAGCGGGAGCGGGACCCAGTACTTC.